The 17 T cell receptor beta chains in this list originate from one sample, sequenced in a study of T cells in Graves' hyperthyroidism and ophthalmopathy. TCR beta CDR3 regions were amplified from RNA transcripts. First-round RT-PCR targeting the TCR CDR3 was performed with the HTBI primer set. TCRdb re-derived calls from the multiplex PCR reads in MiXCR, one entry per CDR3 protein. This table holds approximately 210,000 distinct CDR3 sequences, roughly 15% found once. Sequenced input: blood. The receptors were sampled from a man in his forties or fifties with Graves' hyperthyroidism.

This clonotype was recorded many times. The chain uses TRBV24-1 and TRBJ2-5; TRBD2 might be the D (6 bases). The V gene lost 7 bases and the J gene lost 9 bases, with 11 bases spanning the gap. The CDR3 loop spans 11 amino acids. Germline loops: CDR1 KGHDR, CDR2 SFDVKD. The CDR3 bases are TGTGCCACCAGCGCAACGGGGGCCCAGTACTTC. Encoded protein: CATSATGAQYF.

This chain connects TRBV14 to TRBJ2-3; 9 bases map to TRBD2. The germline V gene has CDR1 SGHDN and CDR2 FVKESK. The CDR3 totals 16 residues. V shed 3 bases, J shed 0 bases, and the junction held 4 bases outside the gene matches. The CDR3 here is CASSHRLAGSTDTQYF. The CDR3 DNA reads as TGTGCCAGCAGCCACCGCCTAGCGGGAAGCACAGATACGCAGTATTTT.

Ten or more counts support this clonotype. The V call is TRBV7-8, the J call TRBJ2-7; TRBD1 agrees at 8 bases. The CDR3 sequence is 15 residues long. The V gene end was trimmed by 0 bases and the J gene end by 3 bases; junction bases not matched to a gene: 4. Germline V gene data show CDR1 as SGHVS and CDR2 as FQNEAQ. CDR3 nucleotide sequence: TGTGCCAGCAGCTTAGCCTCACAGGGGGTCTACGAGCAGTACTTC. It is translated as CASSLASQGVYEQYF.

This clonotype was counted at least ten times. The chain combines TRBV20-1 with TRBJ2-1, with 11 bases matching TRBD2. With V trimmed by 2 bases and J by 7 bases, 7 bases remained unmatched. This CDR3 has 15 residues. In germline, CDR1 is DFQATT, CDR2 SNEGSKA (reference sequence). In nucleotides, the CDR3 is TGCAGTGCTAGACCTAGCGGGAGGTCTTCTAATGAGCAGTTCTTC. Translation gives CSARPSGRSSNEQFF.

This chain uses TRBV4-3 with TRBJ1-4; 8 positions match TRBD1. CDR3 length: 14 residues. From germline, CDR1 is LGHNA and CDR2 YSLEER. After removal of 3 bases from V and 8 bases from J, the junction contained 5 bases not matched to a gene. In DNA, the CDR3 is TGCGCCAGCAGCCACGACAGGGGAAGGGAAAAACTGTTTTTT. This codes for CASSHDRGREKLFF.

This clonotype was observed a few times. This rearrangement joins TRBV6-1 to TRBJ2-7, with D perhaps matching TRBD1 or TRBD2 (5 bases each). Germline V gives CDR1 MNHNS, CDR2 SASEGT. CDR3 length: 12 residues. CDR3 nucleotides: TGTGCACTGAGGGGATTTTCCTACGAGCAGTACTTC. Its translation: CALRGFSYEQYF.

In its sample, this clonotype was seen many times. The chain couples TRBV18 to TRBJ1-1; D call uncertain. Germline CDR1 is KGHSH and CDR2 is LQKENI. V gave up 1 base and J gave up 3 bases, with 6 bases separating them. This CDR3 is built from 13 residues. The DNA of the CDR3 is TGTGCCAGCTCACCACAGGGTTACACTGAAGCTTTCTTT. This sequence encodes CASSPQGYTEAFF.

This clonotype showed up just a few times. V is TRBV27 and J is TRBJ1-6, with unresolved D. V lost 1 base and J 10 bases, leaving 8 bases between the germline ends. CDR1 is MNHEY and CDR2 is SMNVEV in the germline V gene (reference sequence). This CDR3 spans 13 amino acids. The CDR3 region is CASSLLPASPLHF. CDR3 in DNA: TGTGCCAGCAGTTTATTGCCCGCGTCACCCCTCCACTTT.

This clonotype occurred many times. V is TRBV11-2 and J is TRBJ2-7, with TRBD2 matching over 8 bases. This CDR3 comprises 17 residues. V lost 2 bases to trimming and J lost 3 bases; unmatched junction nucleotides: 12. Germline V gene lookup returns CDR1 SGHAT and CDR2 FQNNGV. This chain's CDR3 is CASSLKRAGAVIYEQYF. The CDR3 DNA is TGTGCCAGCAGCTTAAAACGAGCGGGGGCTGTTATCTACGAGCAGTACTTC.

This clonotype was detected only a few times. The chain employs TRBV10-3 and TRBJ2-7; unclear D gene. Between the trimmed V and J ends, which lost 0 bases and 6 bases, there was a span of 12 bases. The CDR3 extends over 14 amino acids. The germline V gene has CDR1 ENHRY and CDR2 SYGVKD. CDR3 nucleotides: TGTGCCATCAGTGAGTCTGAAGGGAATTCCGAGCAGTACTTC. It specifies CAISESEGNSEQYF.

This clonotype has more than one count but fewer than ten. The chain links TRBV5-1 to TRBJ2-5; TRBD2 aligns across 10 bases. The germline CDR1 and CDR2 sequences are SGHRS and YFSETQ. This CDR3 spans 16 amino acids. V was pared by 4 bases and J by 3 bases, with 9 bases of the junction left unmatched. CDR3 region: CASSGWTSGGEETQYF. In DNA, the CDR3 is TGCGCCAGCAGCGGGTGGACTAGCGGAGGAGAAGAGACCCAGTACTTC.

The genes are TRBV6-1 and TRBJ2-1, with TRBD2 identical over 9 bases. With 8 bases clipped from V and 5 bases from J, the junction kept 10 bases outside the gene matches. The CDR3 has 15 amino acids. Per the germline V gene, CDR1 is MNHNS and CDR2 is SASEGT. The CDR3 DNA reads as TGTGCCAGCCTCACATCTCTAGCGGGAAACAATGAGCAGTTCTTC. This translates into CASLTSLAGNNEQFF.

In this sample, this clonotype turned up many times. The CDR3 DNA is TGTGCCAGCAGTTACAGCCCTCCGCTGGTAGCGGGGGACAATGAGCAGTTCTTC. It yields the protein CASSYSPPLVAGDNEQFF. The gene calls are TRBV6-2 or TRBV6-3 and TRBJ2-1, with TRBD2 matching over 9 bases. The CDR3 extends over 18 amino acids. Per germline, CDR1 MNHEY and CDR2 SVGEGT. With V trimmed by 2 bases and J by 5 bases, 13 bases remained unmatched.

The table lists this clonotype with many counts. The chain recombines TRBV30 with TRBJ2-3; TRBD2 aligns across 8 bases. With 6 bases clipped from V and 0 bases from J, the junction kept 8 bases outside the gene matches. CDR1 is GTSNPN and CDR2 is SVGIG in the germline V gene (reference sequence). This CDR3 is 15 amino acids long. In DNA, the CDR3 is TGTGCCTGCTCGGGGCGGGAGGCTAGCACAGATACGCAGTATTTT. Translated: CACSGREASTDTQYF.

The chain links TRBV7-2 to TRBJ2-7, with TRBD2 matching over 9 bases. The CDR3 sequence is 15 residues long. Unmatched junction bases numbered 6, after V lost 4 bases and J lost 2 bases. Germline V lookup: CDR1 SGHTA, CDR2 FQGNSA. In DNA, the CDR3 is TGTGCCAGCAGCTATTGGACTAGCGAGGCCTACGAGCAGTACTTC. Its protein product is CASSYWTSEAYEQYF.

This clonotype has just a few counts. The rearrangement joins TRBV27 to TRBJ2-1, with D possibly being TRBD2 (6 bases). The CDR3 has 19 amino acids. The germline V gene has CDR1 MNHEY and CDR2 SMNVEV (reference sequence). V was pared by 1 base and J by 3 bases, with 22 bases between. The CDR3 coding sequence is TGTGCCAGCAGTTTATTCTCAGGCGGCGGCGGGACGGTCTACAATGAGCAGTTCTTC. Protein sequence: CASSLFSGGGGTVYNEQFF.

This clonotype came up a few times. This chain uses TRBV5-1 with TRBJ2-5; tentative D call: TRBD1 (6 bases). V shed 6 bases and J shed 5 bases, with 11 bases lying between them. Germline CDR1 and CDR2: SGHRS and YFSETQ. The CDR3 is made up of 12 amino acids. As DNA, the CDR3 is TGCGCCAGCAACCAAGACAGGGAGACCCAGTACTTC. This sequence encodes CASNQDRETQYF.